The 16 T cell receptor beta chains given below trace back to one sample, sequenced in a study of blood T cell repertoires in COVID-19. The table came from immunoSEQ multiplex PCR; TCRdb's copy has only in-frame clones and leaves some out. This repertoire shows about 100,000 clones, over 65% found once; its top ten account for roughly 13%. Sample: peripheral blood. The source of these receptors is a human donor in a cohort sampled during active COVID-19.

V usage is TRBV7-8 and J usage is TRBJ1-1; D unclear. Germline values: CDR1 SGHVS, CDR2 FQNEAQ. The CDR3 covers 14 residues. V dropped 5 bases and J dropped 5 bases, with 15 bases sitting between them. CDR3 region: CASSRIPAGTEAFF. Written as DNA, the CDR3 is TGTGCCAGCAGCCGGATACCTGCGGGGACTGAAGCTTTCTTT.

V usage is TRBV11-3 and J usage is TRBJ2-1; 10 bases match TRBD2. The V segment lost 8 bases and the J segment 6 bases; nucleotides outside the gene matches: 4. The germline V gene has CDR1 SGHNT and CDR2 YENEEA. This CDR3 is 13 amino acids long. This CDR3 reads CASSRLAGNEQFF. The CDR3 coding sequence is TGTGCCAGCTCCCGACTAGCGGGCAATGAGCAGTTCTTC.

The chain links TRBV30 to TRBJ1-3, with D unclear. The germline V and J ends were trimmed by 4 bases and 0 bases, with 4 bases remaining between them. This CDR3 region has 12 residues. CDR1 GTSNPN and CDR2 SVGIG come from the germline V gene (reference sequence). The CDR3, as DNA: TGTGCCTGGACAAACTCTGGAAACACCATATATTTT. This gives the protein CAWTNSGNTIYF.

This clone has more than one count but fewer than ten. This rearrangement joins TRBV10-3 to TRBJ2-2; possibly TRBD2 for D (6 bases). Germline CDR1 is ENHRY and CDR2 is SYGVKD. The germline V and J ends were trimmed by 7 bases and 2 bases, with 14 bases remaining between them. There are 15 residues in the CDR3. The CDR3 reads CAINPSGLNTGELFF. The CDR3 coding sequence is TGTGCCATCAATCCCAGCGGGCTTAACACCGGGGAGCTGTTTTTT.

CDR3 sequence (DNA): TGTGCCAGCTCACCCATCGGGACTTTCTACGAGCAGTACTTC. The encoded protein is CASSPIGTFYEQYF. The chain couples TRBV18 to TRBJ2-7; TRBD2 might be the D (6 bases). Germline values: CDR1 KGHSH, CDR2 LQKENI. The V and J ends lost 3 bases and 3 bases respectively, with 12 bases between them. The CDR3 contains 14 residues.

This chain uses TRBV7-9 with TRBJ2-1; D is unclear. The ends were cut back, 5 bases at V and 4 bases at J, with 18 bases in the middle. The CDR3 is 16 residues long. Germline CDR1 is SEHNR and CDR2 is FQNEAQ (reference sequence). This chain's CDR3 is CASSPGARPPYNEQFF. The CDR3 bases are TGTGCCAGCAGCCCCGGAGCGCGGCCCCCATACAATGAGCAGTTCTTC.

The genes are TRBV11-2 and TRBJ2-2; unclear D gene. In germline, CDR1 is SGHAT, CDR2 FQNNGV. V was cut by 8 bases and J by 6 bases, with 13 bases left in between. The CDR3 runs 13 residues. CDR3 coding DNA: TGTGCCAGCGGCATTTCTTTCGCCGGGGAGCTGTTTTTT. The encoded protein is CASGISFAGELFF. Full variable domain (rest looked up from reference TRBV11-2 and TRBJ2-2): EAGVAQSPRYKIIEKRQSVAFWCNPISGHATLYWYQQILGQGPKLLIQFQNNGVVDDSQLPKDRFSAERLKGVDSTLKIQPAKLEDSAVYLCASGISFAGELFFGEGSRLTVL.

In its sample, this clone was seen a few times. This sequence joins TRBV2 and TRBJ2-7; D remains ambiguous. V lost 8 bases and J 7 bases, leaving 21 bases between the germline ends. There are 14 residues in the CDR3. CDR1 is SNHLY, CDR2 FYNNEI, per germline. DNA for the CDR3: TGTGCCAGCGGGCCCTCTTCACTCCTAATAGAGCAGTACTTC. It translates to CASGPSSLLIEQYF.

This clone was counted once. The chain joins TRBV27 to TRBJ2-7, with D possibly matching TRBD2 (5 bases). The CDR3 is 12 amino acids. Per the germline V gene, CDR1 is MNHEY and CDR2 is SMNVEV (reference sequence). Trimming removed 5 bases from V and 5 bases from J, with 10 bases in between. The CDR3 bases are TGTGCCAGCAGTGGCACTAGGAACGAGCAGTACTTC. Translating gives CASSGTRNEQYF.

The chain combines TRBV27 with TRBJ1-5; 8 bases agree with TRBD1. The CDR3 extends over 16 amino acids. Per the germline V gene, CDR1 is MNHEY and CDR2 is SMNVEV (reference sequence). The V segment lost 5 bases and the J segment 2 bases; nucleotides outside the gene matches: 8. The CDR3 spells CASSRDRISGNQPQHF. In DNA, the CDR3 is TGTGCCAGCAGTCGGGACAGGATAAGTGGCAATCAGCCCCAGCATTTT.

The chain couples TRBV4-2 to TRBJ1-6; 9 nucleotides align to TRBD1. Germline CDR1 and CDR2: LGHNA and YNFKEQ. This CDR3 is 15 amino acids long. The ends lost 0 bases at V and 10 bases at J; junction bases unmatched: 4. CDR3 loop: CASSQEGQGGSPLHF. The CDR3 region has the DNA TGTGCCAGCAGCCAAGAGGGACAGGGAGGCTCACCCCTCCACTTT.

The CDR3 sequence is CASSQDSGVRTEAFF. The CDR3 DNA follows: TGCGCCAGCAGCCAAGATTCAGGGGTTAGAACTGAAGCTTTCTTT. The chain is built from TRBV4-3 and TRBJ1-1, with D possibly matching TRBD1 (6 bases). CDR3 length equals 15 residues. Germline V gives CDR1 LGHNA, CDR2 YSLEER. The ends were cut back, 0 bases at V and 5 bases at J, with 13 bases in the middle.

V is TRBV6-2 or TRBV6-3 and J is TRBJ2-7, with D hard to call. The germline V and J ends were trimmed by 5 bases and 3 bases, with 8 bases remaining between them. The germline V gene encodes CDR1 MNHEY and CDR2 SVGEGT. The CDR3 extends over 12 amino acids. CDR3 in DNA: TGTGCCAGCAGTCCCCGCGGCTACGAGCAGTACTTC. Amino acids: CASSPRGYEQYF.

This clone appeared once. The chain links TRBV19 to TRBJ2-3; 11 bases map to TRBD2. The CDR3 is 16 residues long. CDR1 and CDR2 from the germline V gene are LNHDA and SQIVND (reference sequence). J was trimmed by 0 bases and V by 6 bases; bases with no gene match: 5. The chain's CDR3 is CASSRLAGSSTDTQYF. The CDR3 nucleotides are TGTGCCAGTAGCCGACTAGCGGGATCTAGCACAGATACGCAGTATTTT.

J is TRBJ2-1 and V is TRBV7-9; the match to TRBD1 covers 11 bases. Germline V lookup: CDR1 SEHNR, CDR2 FQNEAQ (reference sequence). The J segment lost 5 bases and the V segment lost 5 bases, leaving 8 bases of the junction unmatched. This CDR3 has 16 amino acids. The chain's CDR3 is CASSQVGTGGNNEQFF. In DNA, the CDR3 is TGTGCCAGCAGCCAGGTCGGGACAGGGGGGAACAATGAGCAGTTCTTC.

This clone showed up just once. The chain links TRBV6-5 to TRBJ2-1, with 11 bases identical to TRBD2. Germline V CDR1 and CDR2: MNHEY, SVGAGI. This CDR3 contains 15 residues. Trimming took 7 bases from V and 8 from J; bases not matched to a gene: 10. As DNA, the CDR3 is TGTGCCAGCAACAGTATTACTAGCGGGAGCCATGAGCAGTTCTTC. Its translation is CASNSITSGSHEQFF.